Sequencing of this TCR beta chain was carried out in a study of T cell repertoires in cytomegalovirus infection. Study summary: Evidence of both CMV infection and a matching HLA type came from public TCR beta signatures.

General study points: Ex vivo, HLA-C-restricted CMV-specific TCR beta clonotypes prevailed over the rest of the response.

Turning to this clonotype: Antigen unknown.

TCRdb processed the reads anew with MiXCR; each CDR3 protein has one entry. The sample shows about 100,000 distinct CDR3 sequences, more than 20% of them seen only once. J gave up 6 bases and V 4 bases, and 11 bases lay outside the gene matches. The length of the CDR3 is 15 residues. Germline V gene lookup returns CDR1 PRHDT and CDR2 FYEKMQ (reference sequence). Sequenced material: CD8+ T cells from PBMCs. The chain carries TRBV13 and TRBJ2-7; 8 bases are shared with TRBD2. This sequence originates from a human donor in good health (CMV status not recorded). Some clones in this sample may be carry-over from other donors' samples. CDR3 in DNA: TGTGCCAGCAGCTCCCCGGGAGGGCCGTTCTCCGAGCAGTACTTC. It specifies CASSSPGGPFSEQYF. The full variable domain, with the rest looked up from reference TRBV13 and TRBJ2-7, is AAGVIQSPRHLIKEKRETATLKCYPIPRHDTVYWYQQGPGQDPQFLISFYEKMQSDKGSIPDRFSAQQFSDYHSELNMSSLELGDSALYFCASSSPGGPFSEQYFGPGTRLTVT.